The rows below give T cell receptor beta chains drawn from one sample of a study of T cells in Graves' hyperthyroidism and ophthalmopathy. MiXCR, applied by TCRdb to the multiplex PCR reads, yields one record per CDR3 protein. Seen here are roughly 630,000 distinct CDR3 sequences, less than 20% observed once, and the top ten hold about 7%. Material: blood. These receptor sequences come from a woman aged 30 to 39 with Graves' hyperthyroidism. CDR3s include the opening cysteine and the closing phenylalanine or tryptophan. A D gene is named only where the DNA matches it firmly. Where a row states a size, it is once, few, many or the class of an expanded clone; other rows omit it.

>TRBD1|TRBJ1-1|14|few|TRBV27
CARKRHRGNTEAFF
TGTGCCAGGAAGAGACACAGGGGTAACACTGAAGCTTTCTTT
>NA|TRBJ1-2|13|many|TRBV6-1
CASIQRGYLGYTF
TGTGCCAGCATCCAGCGAGGATATCTTGGCTACACCTTC
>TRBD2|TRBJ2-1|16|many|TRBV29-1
CSVEFVAGSVSNEQFF
TGCAGCGTTGAATTTGTAGCGGGTTCGGTATCCAATGAGCAGTTCTTC
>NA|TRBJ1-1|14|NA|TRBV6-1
CASRRGGVNTEAFF
TGTGCCAGCAGAAGAGGAGGGGTGAACACTGAAGCTTTCTTT
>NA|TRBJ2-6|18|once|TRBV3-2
CASSPKPGQGSGANVLTF
TGTGCCAGCAGCCCGAAACCGGGACAGGGCTCTGGGGCCAACGTCCTGACTTTC
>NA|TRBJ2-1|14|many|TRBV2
CASHPGSSYNEQFF
TGTGCCAGCCACCCAGGGAGCTCCTACAATGAGCAGTTCTTC
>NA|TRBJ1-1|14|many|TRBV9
CASSVDRVNTEAFF
TGTGCCAGCAGCGTAGACAGGGTGAACACTGAAGCTTTCTTT
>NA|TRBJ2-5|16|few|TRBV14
CASSQDRGTVQETQYF
TGTGCCAGCAGCCAAGATCGGGGGACAGTCCAAGAGACCCAGTACTTC
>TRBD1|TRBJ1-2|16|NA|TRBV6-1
CASRTGGAGGYYGYTF
TGTGCCAGCAGAACAGGGGGCGCCGGGGGCTACTATGGCTACACCTTC
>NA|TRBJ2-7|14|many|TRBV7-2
CASSFTGTNYEQYF
TGTGCCAGCAGCTTTACGGGGACCAACTACGAGCAGTACTTC
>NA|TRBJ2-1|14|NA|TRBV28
CASSLNPSGDEQFF
TGTGCCAGCAGTCTTAACCCCTCCGGGGATGAGCAGTTCTTC
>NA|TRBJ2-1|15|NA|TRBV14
CASSLPRGSYNEQFF
TGTGCCAGCAGCCTTCCACGAGGCTCCTACAATGAGCAGTTCTTC
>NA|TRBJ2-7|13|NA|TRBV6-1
CASSEVTIAEQYF
TGTGCCAGCAGTGAAGTTACGATCGCTGAGCAGTACTTC
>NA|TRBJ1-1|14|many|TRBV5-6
CASSLGMGATEAFF
TGTGCCAGCAGCTTGGGTATGGGGGCCACTGAAGCTTTCTTT
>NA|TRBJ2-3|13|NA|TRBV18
CASSAPGTDTQYF
TGTGCCAGCTCAGCCCCAGGCACAGATACGCAGTATTTT
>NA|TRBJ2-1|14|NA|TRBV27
CASNGRRSVNEQFF
TGTGCCAGCAATGGGAGGAGGTCTGTCAATGAGCAGTTCTTC
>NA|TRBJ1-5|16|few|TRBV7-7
CASSLIGRVSNQPQHF
TGTGCTAGCAGCTTAATTGGCAGGGTGAGCAATCAGCCCCAGCATTTT
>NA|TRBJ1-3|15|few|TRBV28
CASSGLGFSGNTIYF
TGTGCCAGCAGTGGGTTGGGGTTCTCTGGAAACACCATATATTTT
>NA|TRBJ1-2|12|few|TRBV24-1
CATSDLDDGYTF
TGTGCCACCAGTGACTTAGACGATGGCTACACCTTC
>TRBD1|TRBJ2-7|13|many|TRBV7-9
CASSFSDRDEQYF
TGTGCCAGCAGCTTTTCTGACAGGGACGAGCAGTACTTC
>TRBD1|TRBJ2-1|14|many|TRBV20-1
CSARGTGSSNEQFF
TGCAGTGCTAGAGGGACAGGGTCAAGCAATGAGCAGTTCTTC
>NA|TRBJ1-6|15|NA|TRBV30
CAWTGLSRGNSPLHF
TGTGCCTGGACAGGGCTCTCTAGGGGTAATTCACCCCTCCACTTT
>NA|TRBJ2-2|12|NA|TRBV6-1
CASSEETGGLFF
TGTGCCAGCAGTGAAGAAACCGGTGGGCTGTTTTTT
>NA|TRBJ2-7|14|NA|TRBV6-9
CASSWGGWIYEQYF
TGTGCCAGCAGTTGGGGCGGCTGGATATACGAGCAGTACTTC
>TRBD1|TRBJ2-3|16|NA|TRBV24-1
CATSDPDRGQGDTQYF
TGTGCCACCAGTGATCCGGACAGGGGGCAGGGAGATACGCAGTATTTT
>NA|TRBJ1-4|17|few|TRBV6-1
CASSSGIPGTTNEKLFF
TGTGCCAGCAGTTCCGGGATTCCCGGAACAACTAATGAAAAACTGTTTTTT
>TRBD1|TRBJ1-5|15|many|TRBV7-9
CASSRGQDGNQPQHF
TGTGCCAGCAGCCGAGGACAGGATGGCAATCAGCCCCAGCATTTT
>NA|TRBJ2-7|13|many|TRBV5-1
CASSFGATYEQYF
TGCGCCAGCAGCTTCGGGGCTACCTACGAGCAGTACTTC
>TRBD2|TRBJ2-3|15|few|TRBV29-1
CSVSRLAGETDTQYF
TGCAGCGTGTCCAGACTAGCGGGAGAAACAGATACGCAGTATTTT
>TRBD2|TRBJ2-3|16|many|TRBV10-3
CAISELSSGMTDTQYF
TGTGCCATCAGTGAGTTATCTAGCGGAATGACAGATACGCAGTATTTT
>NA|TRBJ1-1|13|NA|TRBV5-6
CASSTDMLTEAFF
TGTGCCAGCAGCACCGACATGCTAACTGAAGCTTTCTTT
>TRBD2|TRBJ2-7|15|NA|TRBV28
CASSLMASGTGEQYF
TGTGCCAGCAGTTTAATGGCTAGCGGGACGGGGGAGCAGTACTTC
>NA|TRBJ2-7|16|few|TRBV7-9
CASSRILSQGFHEQYF
TGTGCCAGCAGCCGAATCTTGAGCCAGGGTTTCCACGAGCAGTACTTC
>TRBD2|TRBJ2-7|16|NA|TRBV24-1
CATSELGTSGRYEQYF
TGTGCCACCAGTGAGCTTGGGACTAGCGGGAGGTACGAGCAGTACTTC
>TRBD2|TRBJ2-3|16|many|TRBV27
CASSLLSGSGADTQYF
TGTGCCAGCAGTTTACTTAGCGGGAGTGGGGCAGATACGCAGTATTTT
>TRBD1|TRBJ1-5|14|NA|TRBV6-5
CASSYAGGDQPQHF
TGTGCCAGCAGTTACGCAGGGGGAGATCAGCCCCAGCATTTT
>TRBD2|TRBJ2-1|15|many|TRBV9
CASSVRTSGHNEQFF
TGTGCCAGCAGCGTACGGACTAGCGGCCACAATGAGCAGTTCTTC
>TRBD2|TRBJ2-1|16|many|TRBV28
CATAGTSGRFYNEQFF
TGTGCCACCGCCGGGACTAGCGGGAGGTTCTACAATGAGCAGTTCTTC
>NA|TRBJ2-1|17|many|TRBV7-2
CASSLGGAWSRMGEQFF
TGTGCCAGCAGCTTAGGGGGGGCGTGGTCACGGATGGGGGAGCAGTTCTTC
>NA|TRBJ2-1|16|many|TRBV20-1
CSARDVIAASYNEQFF
TGCAGTGCTAGAGATGTGATAGCGGCGTCCTACAATGAGCAGTTCTTC
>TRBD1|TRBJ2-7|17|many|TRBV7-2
CASSLGGTGGTYYEQYF
TGTGCCAGCAGCTTAGGTGGGACAGGGGGTACCTACTACGAGCAGTACTTC